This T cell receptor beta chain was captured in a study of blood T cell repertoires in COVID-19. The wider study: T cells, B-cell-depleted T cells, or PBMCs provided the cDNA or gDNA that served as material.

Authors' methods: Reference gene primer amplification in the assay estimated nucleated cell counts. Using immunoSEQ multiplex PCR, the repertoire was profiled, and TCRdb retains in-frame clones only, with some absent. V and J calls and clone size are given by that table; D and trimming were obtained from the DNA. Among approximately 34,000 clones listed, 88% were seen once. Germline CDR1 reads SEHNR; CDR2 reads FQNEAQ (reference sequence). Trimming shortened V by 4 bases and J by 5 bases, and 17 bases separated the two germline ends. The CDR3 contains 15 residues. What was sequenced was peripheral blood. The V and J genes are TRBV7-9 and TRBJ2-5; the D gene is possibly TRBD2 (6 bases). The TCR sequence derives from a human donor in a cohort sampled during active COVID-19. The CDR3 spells CASSSLTRAGETQYF. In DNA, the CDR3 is TGTGCCAGCAGCTCCTTAACTCGGGCGGGGGAGACCCAGTACTTC.